The clone carrying this TCR beta chain came up once. Its antigen remains unknown. The sample is drawn from a study of cytomegalovirus exposure and HLA in healthy donors. Study conclusions and caveats: Sequencing likely caused a cluster of highly shared sequence variants.

Trimming took 3 bases from V and 4 from J, leaving 12 bases between them. Per germline, CDR1 SGHTA and CDR2 FQGNSA. The CDR3 consists of 14 residues. With 60 Vbeta and 13 Jbeta primers, the PCR was carried out. Using immunoSEQ multiplex PCR, the repertoire was profiled, and TCRdb retains in-frame clones only, with some absent. This sample carries about 140,000 clones, roughly 80% of them seen once, and the ten largest clones take around 4.9%. This clonotype was sampled from a male donor in good health and CMV-seronegative. The chain joins TRBV7-2 to TRBJ2-5; weak D call: TRBD2 (6 bases). The sequenced sample was PBMCs. The CDR3 DNA reads as TGTGCCAGCAGCTTTGGGCGGGGACGAGAGACCCAGTACTTC. As protein: CASSFGRGRETQYF.